This record covers a single T cell receptor beta chain. This clonotype was picked up a small number of times. The clone's antigen remains unknown. Base-call qualities are not available, and no considerably larger clone is one nucleotide away. The time point label here, explained by the study, means: after trial treatment. This sample's treatment or condition label indicates: LDRT plus nivolumab, ipilimumab, low-dose cyclophosphamide and aspirin (RACIN trial). Donors were enrolled in RACIN, a single-arm phase I dose-escalation trial in which nivolumab, ipilimumab, aspirin, low-dose cyclophosphamide and low-dose radiotherapy were combined. To be eligible, a patient needed to have an advanced solid tumor that was TIL-negative. This record belongs to a study of low-dose radiotherapy and immunotherapy resistance in tumors (dated by TCRdb to between 2020 and 2023). With respect to the entire study: Patients in Cohort 1 were given 0.5 Gy per fraction every 2 weeks, and the prescribed total PTV dose was 6.5 Gy. For Cohort 2, the dose was 1 Gy per fraction given every two weeks, adding up to 13 Gy in total across 26 weeks. Nivolumab and ipilimumab were both given intravenously, with nivolumab at a 240 mg flat dose every two weeks and ipilimumab at 1 mg/kg every six weeks. Cyclophosphamide 200 mg/m2 was administered intravenously every two weeks, one day before each radiation and immunotherapy administration. Patients took aspirin 300 mg orally once daily for four cycles, starting on cycle 1 day 1. The trial did not randomize participants into treatment groups. Eight patients were included in the translational analysis, namely three from the first dose cohort plus the first five from the second dose cohort.

Sequencing was carried out with an Illumina HiSeq 2500. First-strand cDNA was synthesized with Superscript III and a set of TRAV- and TRBV-specific primers, covering both TCRalpha and TCRbeta chains. TCRs were amplified with Phusion for approximately 18 PCR cycles, with a constant-region primer paired with the adapter attached to the V primers. The MessageAmp II aRNA Amplification Kit was used to amplify the isolated mRNA, with in vitro transcription run for approximately 15 hours at 37 degrees C. The Dynabeads mRNA DIRECT Purification Kit was used to isolate mRNA for TCR sequencing. Indexed Illumina adapters were added in a second Phusion PCR of 20 to 25 cycles, and the PCR products were purified with AMPure XP beads. The study's processing was this. Custom Perl scripts were used to pool TCR sequences that encoded the same protein, to remove out-of-frame sequences, and to calculate the abundance of each clonotype. Any TCR sequence supported by only a single read was excluded from analysis. Repertoire metrics included Shannon entropy, Gini index, clonality, richness, and frequency of TCRs shared between repertoires. The public reads were quality trimmed at Q25 with fastp and then assembled into clones with MiXCR by TCRdb, keeping productive beta chains. Merged by CDR3 protein, the rows form single entries marked with the most common genes and DNA. The V and J calls follow TCRdb's processing rather than the paper's. This sample has tens of thousands of distinct CDR3 sequences in its table, and roughly 19% of those were observed once. Of the sample, around 13% falls within the top ten clones.

This sequence originates from a female donor with ovarian cancer. The material sequenced was PBMCs, taken after low-dose radiotherapy plus immunotherapy.

The nucleotide sequence is given as TGCAGTGCCCTCCCAGGGGGCGGTGGGGATACGCAGTATTTT. Its product reads: CSALPGGGGDTQYF. The chain is made from TRBV20-1 and TRBJ2-3; 8 bases in the junction line up with TRBD1. CDR1 is given as DFQATT and CDR2 as SNEGSKA, both from the germline V gene (reference sequence). V trim: 6 bases; J trim: 6 bases; unmatched bases: 11. The CDR3 runs 14 residues from the cysteine to the phenylalanine. The entry retains the CDR3 DNA only, 42 bases that are in frame from base 1.